The 7 T cell receptor beta chains reported below all come from one sample, sequenced in a study of neoadjuvant anti-PD-1 for oral cavity cancer. The assay was immunoSEQ multiplex PCR, and TCRdb's table has in-frame clones only and misses some. The data show 11,000 to 15,000 clones, approximately 70% seen once. The sample here was PBMCs, taken before nivolumab (anti-PD-1) treatment. The receptor set was obtained from a person aged 40-85 years with oral cavity squamous cell carcinoma.

The rearrangement links TRBV7-4 to TRBJ1-6, with D unresolved. Germline CDR1 is SGHVT and CDR2 is SQSDAQ. V lost 4 bases, J lost 6 bases, and 7 bases lay in between. The CDR3 loop spans 13 amino acids. The CDR3 sequence is CASSYPINSPLHF. CDR3 in DNA: TGTGCCAGCAGCTACCCGATTAATTCACCCCTCCACTTT.

The chain joins TRBV29-1 to TRBJ1-1, with no clear D. V lost 4 bases and J 1 base, leaving 7 bases between the germline ends. The CDR3 runs 12 residues. Germline V gene lookup returns CDR1 SQVTM and CDR2 ANQGSEA. The CDR3 nucleotides read TGCAGCGTTGGGGCTGAGAACACTGAAGCTTTCTTT. It yields the protein CSVGAENTEAFF.

Only one count was recorded for this clone. The rearrangement links TRBV5-1 to TRBJ1-1; 8 bases align to TRBD1. Trimming cost V 4 bases and J 3 bases; bases outside gene matches: 5. Germline CDR1 reads SGHRS; CDR2 reads YFSETQ. The CDR3 runs 14 residues. The CDR3, as DNA: TGCGCCAGCAGCAGCTGGACAGGGCACACTGAAGCTTTCTTT. It yields the protein CASSSWTGHTEAFF.

V gene TRBV30 combines with J gene TRBJ2-1; TRBD1 or TRBD2 may be the D gene (5 bases each). The germline V gene has CDR1 GTSNPN and CDR2 SVGIG (reference sequence). This CDR3 is 13 amino acids long. Trimming took off 5 bases at V and 5 bases at J, with 13 bases between the two ends. CDR3 in DNA: TGTGCCTGGTCACGGGACCACAACAATGAGCAGTTCTTC. This encodes CAWSRDHNNEQFF. Based on the CDR3 plus reference TRBV30 and TRBJ2-1, the full variable domain is SQTIHQWPATLVQPVGSPLSLECTVEGTSNPNLYWYRQAAGRGLQLLFYSVGIGQISSEVPQNLSASRPQDRQFILSSKKLLLSDSGFYLCAWSRDHNNEQFFGPGTRLTVL.

The chain has TRBV18 and TRBJ2-7; the D gene is possibly TRBD1 (5 bases). The germline CDR1 and CDR2 sequences are KGHSH and LQKENI. Trimming removed 3 bases at V and 5 bases at J, with 14 bases between. The CDR3 is 14 residues long. The CDR3 reads CASSPIGVGDEQYF. The CDR3 nucleotides read TGTGCCAGCTCACCGATAGGGGTTGGTGACGAGCAGTACTTC. The full variable domain, completed using reference TRBV18 and TRBJ2-7, is NAGVMQNPRHLVRRRGQEARLRCSPMKGHSHVYWYRQLPEEGLKFMVYLQKENIIDESGMPKERFSAEFPKEGPSILRIQQVVRGDSAAYFCASSPIGVGDEQYFGPGTRLTVT.

The chain joins TRBV6-5 to TRBJ2-6, with D perhaps being TRBD1 or TRBD2 (5 bases each). The CDR3 is made up of 15 amino acids. Germline V gene lookup returns CDR1 MNHEY and CDR2 SVGAGI. Trimming removed 6 bases at V and 2 bases at J, with 11 bases between. The CDR3 here is CASSPEGTGANVLTF. CDR3 sequence (DNA): TGTGCCAGCAGCCCCGAGGGGACTGGGGCCAACGTCCTGACTTTC.

This clone was counted once. The chain combines TRBV11-2 with TRBJ2-3; TRBD2 aligns across 10 bases. The CDR3 sequence is 14 residues long. The junction had 3 bases not matched to a gene; V was cut back by 3 bases and J by 6 bases. Germline V gene data show CDR1 as SGHAT and CDR2 as FQNNGV. CDR3 sequence (DNA): TGTGCCAGCAGCTTTAGCGGGAGGTCCGATACGCAGTATTTT. Amino acid sequence: CASSFSGRSDTQYF.